This entry describes one TCR beta chain. Its cognate antigen is unknown. This entry comes from a study of PD-L1 blockade in urothelial cancer. Overall study context: Male sex and bladder-origin urothelial cancer characterized about 85% of the 29 patients. Once treatment had started, blood was analyzed at 3 weeks (second dose) and again at 6 weeks.

Points from the study as a whole: Pretreatment TCR clonality in blood under the median foretold superior survival. Clones that were tumor-associated expanded more in the blood of durable-benefit patients at 3 weeks.

Time point noted: peripheral blood 6 weeks after treatment start. Clones were read by immunoSEQ multiplex PCR, and TCRdb kept only the in-frame ones, dropping some. The top ten clones hold 8.8% of a sample with more than 45,000 clones, roughly 80% of them seen once. The sample here was PBMCs, taken around atezolizumab (anti-PD-L1) treatment. This clonotype was sampled from a man aged 70-80 years with urothelial cancer.

CDR3 amino acids: CASSGDKHETQYF. The CDR3 DNA follows: TGTGCCAGCAGCGGGGACAAGCACGAGACCCAGTACTTC. V and J are TRBV5-4 and TRBJ2-5; tentative D call: TRBD1 (6 bases). The CDR3 runs to 13 residues. Germline CDR1 reads SGHNT; CDR2 reads YYREEE (reference sequence). Trimming stripped 4 bases from V and 5 bases from J, with 12 bases between.